These 17 T cell receptor beta chains were sequenced from one sample in a study of early T cells in non-severe SARS-CoV-2 infection. From the 5' RACE reads, TCRdb called clonotypes with MiXCR, one entry per CDR3 protein. This sample has 65,000 to 90,000 distinct CDR3 sequences, with less than 15% found just once. Source material: whole blood. Receptors were obtained from an adult who was a healthcare worker with PCR-confirmed SARS-CoV-2 infection or an uninfected control (not recorded which).

The chain joins TRBV11-1 to TRBJ2-2; D not resolved. Between the trimmed V and J ends, which lost 0 bases and 6 bases, there was a span of 5 bases. The CDR3 runs 13 residues. Per the germline V gene, CDR1 is SGHAT and CDR2 is FQDESV (reference sequence). CDR3 amino acids: CASSLAPSGELFF. CDR3 DNA sequence: TGTGCCAGCAGCTTAGCCCCCTCCGGGGAGCTGTTTTTT.

This clonotype was seen a few times. V gene TRBV4-1 combines with J gene TRBJ2-7; tentative D call: TRBD2 (6 bases). The ends were cut back, 3 bases at V and 4 bases at J, with 10 bases in the middle. In germline, CDR1 is MGHRA, CDR2 YSYEKL. CDR3 length: 13 amino acids. The CDR3 nucleotides read TGCGCCAGCAGCCATCAGGGAGGTTACGAGCAGTACTTC. Its translation is CASSHQGGYEQYF.

This clonotype was seen many times. V is TRBV7-2 and J is TRBJ2-1; D unresolved. Trimming stripped 1 base from V and 15 bases from J, with 4 bases between. The CDR3 totals 9 residues. Germline V gene sequence: CDR1 SGHTA, CDR2 FQGNSA. CDR3: CASSLVPFF. The CDR3 bases are TGTGCCAGCAGCTTAGTGCCGTTCTTC.

This clonotype has just a few counts. CDR3 nucleotides: TGCGCCAGCAGCCATGGGGGTAGCGGGACCTACGAGCAGTACTTC. Translating gives CASSHGGSGTYEQYF. The rearrangement links TRBV4-1 to TRBJ2-7; 8 bases are a match to TRBD2. The V gene end was trimmed by 3 bases and the J gene end by 2 bases; junction bases not matched to a gene: 6. The CDR3 contains 15 residues. Germline CDR1 reads MGHRA; CDR2 reads YSYEKL.

This clonotype came up many times. This sequence joins TRBV7-9 and TRBJ1-1; D unclear. Germline-derived CDR1 and CDR2 are SEHNR and FQNEAQ (reference sequence). V was cut by 0 bases and J by 1 base, with 3 bases left in between. The length of the CDR3 is 13 residues. The CDR3 loop is CASSLAGNTEAFF. CDR3 DNA sequence: TGTGCCAGCAGCTTAGCAGGGAACACTGAAGCTTTCTTT.

The sample holds a few counts of this clonotype. The V and J genes are TRBV6-1 and TRBJ1-5; D is unclear. There are 15 residues in the CDR3. Trimming took off 2 bases at V and 3 bases at J, with 11 bases between the two ends. Germline CDR1 reads MNHNS; CDR2 reads SASEGT. The CDR3 spells CASSELAGINQPQHF. The CDR3 DNA reads as TGTGCCAGCAGTGAATTAGCGGGGATCAATCAGCCCCAGCATTTT.

This clonotype was counted at least ten times. V usage is TRBV27 and J usage is TRBJ1-1; D uncertain. The CDR3 runs to 14 residues. Germline V gene data show CDR1 as MNHEY and CDR2 as SMNVEV (reference sequence). The V end was cut by 3 bases, the J end by 1 base, with 9 bases between. This chain's CDR3 is CASSFGRANTEAFF. For the CDR3, the DNA is TGTGCCAGCAGTTTTGGGAGGGCGAACACTGAAGCTTTCTTT.

This clonotype was observed at least ten times. The V call is TRBV29-1, the J call TRBJ1-1, with 8 bases identical to TRBD1. Germline V gene lookup returns CDR1 SQVTM and CDR2 ANQGSEA. The CDR3 length is 15 residues. With V trimmed by 5 bases and J by 5 bases, 13 bases remained unmatched. As DNA, the CDR3 is TGCAGCGTTCTAAAGACTGGACAGGGCGGAACTGAAGCTTTCTTT. This codes for CSVLKTGQGGTEAFF.

The chain links TRBV25-1 to TRBJ2-7, with 7 bases fitting TRBD1. J lost 0 bases, V lost 0 bases, and 5 bases had no gene match. Germline CDR1 and CDR2: MGHDK and SYGVNS. CDR3 length equals 16 residues. CDR3 in amino acids: CASSEYGQVRSYEQYF. The DNA of the CDR3 is TGTGCCAGCAGTGAATATGGACAGGTACGCTCCTACGAGCAGTACTTC.

This rearrangement joins TRBV5-1 to TRBJ2-1, with D possibly being TRBD1 (5 bases). Germline V gene sequence: CDR1 SGHRS, CDR2 YFSETQ. The CDR3 length is 12 residues. V shed 5 bases and J shed 8 bases, with 11 bases lying between them. In DNA, the CDR3 is TGCGCCAGCAGTCTGACAGTACATGAGCAGTTCTTC. It encodes CASSLTVHEQFF.

This clonotype showed up many times. The genes are TRBV5-1 and TRBJ2-5; D not certain. The CDR3 sequence is 14 residues long. The germline V gene encodes CDR1 SGHRS and CDR2 YFSETQ. The V end lost 1 base, the J end lost 4 bases, and 11 bases lay between the germline ends. CDR3 DNA: TGCGCCAGCAGCTTGTCGACCCCTGGAGAGACCCAGTACTTC. Translating gives CASSLSTPGETQYF.

The V and J genes are TRBV20-1 and TRBJ2-7, with D possibly TRBD2 on 7 matching bases. CDR3 length equals 13 residues. Germline V gene sequence: CDR1 DFQATT, CDR2 SNEGSKA (reference sequence). V shed 6 bases and J shed 1 base, with 13 bases lying between them. The DNA for the CDR3 is TGCAGTGCGGGAGGGGGACCTTCCTACGAGCAGTACTTC. It specifies CSAGGGPSYEQYF.

The chain joins TRBV9 to TRBJ2-6; no reliable D call. Germline V gives CDR1 SGDLS, CDR2 YYNGEE. This CDR3 has 17 amino acids. V was pared by 3 bases and J by 0 bases, with 13 bases between. This chain's CDR3 is CASSDPLPGSGANVLTF. CDR3 in DNA: TGTGCCAGCAGCGACCCCCTTCCAGGCTCTGGGGCCAACGTCCTGACTTTC.

Many counts were recorded for this clonotype. The gene calls are TRBV11-2 and TRBJ2-5; D is unclear. This CDR3 is 14 amino acids long. Deletions cut 2 bases from V and 5 bases from J, with 12 bases between. CDR1 is SGHAT and CDR2 is FQNNGV in the germline V gene. The CDR3 loop reads CASSLSPPDETQYF. The CDR3 DNA follows: TGTGCCAGCAGCTTATCCCCCCCGGATGAGACCCAGTACTTC.

This clonotype has ten or more counts. This chain connects TRBV15 to TRBJ2-7; D is ambiguous. CDR1 and CDR2 from the germline V gene are LNHNV and YYDKDF (reference sequence). The CDR3 runs to 16 residues. V dropped 0 bases and J dropped 0 bases, with 12 bases sitting between them. The CDR3 region has the DNA TGTGCCACCAGCAGAGATCAGGTTAGCTTCTCCTACGAGCAGTACTTC. Translated, it gives CATSRDQVSFSYEQYF. Complete variable domain (other parts from reference TRBV15 and TRBJ2-7): DAMVIQNPRYQVTQFGKPVTLSCSQTLNHNVMYWYQQKSSQAPKLLFHYYDKDFNNEADTPDNFQSRRPNTSFCFLDIRSPGLGDTAMYLCATSRDQVSFSYEQYFGPGTRLTVT.

This clonotype was seen a handful of times. V and J are TRBV5-8 and TRBJ2-3; the D is unclear. V was clipped by 0 bases and J by 6 bases, with 14 bases between them. The CDR3 spans 15 residues. CDR1 SGHTS and CDR2 YDEGEE come from the germline V gene. DNA of the CDR3: TGTGCCAGCAGCTTGGGAACAACTCAGGCCGATACGCAGTATTTT. It yields the protein CASSLGTTQADTQYF.

A few counts support this clonotype. In nucleotides, the CDR3 is TGCGCCAGCAGCCTGGGGACAGGGGGCTCGAGTTCACCCCTCCACTTT. This codes for CASSLGTGGSSSPLHF. The rearrangement uses TRBV5-1 and TRBJ1-6; 12 nucleotides match TRBD1. Germline V gene data show CDR1 as SGHRS and CDR2 as YFSETQ. The V and J ends lost 4 bases and 9 bases, in that order; junction bases with no gene match: 8. The CDR3 runs to 16 residues.